This T cell receptor beta chain derives from a study of immune cell composition in non-small cell lung cancer. Study-level findings and limits: Roughly 82% of squamous and about 31% of adenocarcinoma cases had tumour-associated clones >0.5%.

The protocol was immunoSEQ multiplex PCR, while the TCRdb copy is restricted to in-frame clones and leaves out a portion. The sample has roughly 3,400 clones; around 70% are singletons. Normal lung was taken at the farthest possible site, at least 3 cm from tumour. Germline V gives CDR1 SGHRS, CDR2 YFSETQ. The CDR3 is 14 amino acids. The V end was cut by 4 bases, the J end by 3 bases, with 11 bases between. This clone was picked up a small number of times. Antigen specificity is unknown. Sequenced: non-adjacent lung tissue. The gene calls are TRBV5-1 and TRBJ2-1; D possibly corresponds to TRBD2 (5 bases). The sequence was collected from a human donor with non-small cell lung cancer. The CDR3, as DNA: TGCGCCAGCAGCGGGTGGACTGGCTACAATGAGCAGTTCTTC. Protein: CASSGWTGYNEQFF. Using reference TRBV5-1 and TRBJ2-1 for the parts outside the CDR3, the full variable domain is KAGVTQTPRYLIKTRGQQVTLSCSPISGHRSVSWYQQTPGQGLQFLFEYFSETQRNKGNFPGRFSGRQFSNSRSEMNVSTLELGDSALYLCASSGWTGYNEQFFGPGTRLTVL.